One sample yielded the 26 T cell receptor beta chains listed below, sequenced in a study of response to subunit inactivated influenza vaccine. TCRdb analysed the RT-PCR reads with MiXCR anew, one entry per CDR3 protein. The sample includes 150,000 to 200,000 distinct CDR3 sequences, approximately 12% of them seen just once. The same data also went into a second study, on T cells expressing NK-cell markers. That paper notes: TCR beta cDNA was made by 5'RACE template switching with UMIs.

Sequences were derived from CD8+ T cells sorted from PBMCs, sampled 11 to 12 days after vaccination. These receptors were obtained from a man aged 45 to 65 who received an inactivated influenza vaccine.

V is TRBV4-3 and J is TRBJ2-1; 8 bases align to TRBD2. Germline V CDR1 and CDR2: LGHNA, YSLEER. V shed 1 base and J 7 bases; nucleotides not matched to a gene: 6. There are 15 residues in the CDR3. The CDR3 nucleotides read TGCGCCAGCAGCCAAGTTCGGGAGGGGGAAAATGAGCAGTTCTTC. As protein: CASSQVREGENEQFF.

The rearrangement uses TRBV5-1 and TRBJ2-7; TRBD2 agrees at 11 bases. Germline assignment: CDR1 SGHRS and CDR2 YFSETQ. V shed 3 bases and J 5 bases; nucleotides not matched to a gene: 4. CDR3 size: 14 residues. CDR3 loop: CASSSGTSGDEQYF. In DNA form, the CDR3 reads TGCGCCAGCAGCTCTGGGACTAGCGGAGACGAGCAGTACTTC.

This clonotype was seen ten or more times. CDR3: CASSLDGTSGHTQYF. In nucleotides, the CDR3 is TGTGCCAGCAGCTTAGATGGGACTAGCGGACATACGCAGTATTTT. V usage is TRBV7-2 and J usage is TRBJ2-3; 11 bases map to TRBD2. This CDR3 has 15 residues. Trimming cost V 1 base and J 7 bases; bases outside gene matches: 4. Germline-derived CDR1 and CDR2 are SGHTA and FQGNSA.

The chain links TRBV28 to TRBJ1-5; D is possibly TRBD1 (6 bases). V was clipped by 6 bases and J by 5 bases, with 23 bases between them. CDR3 length: 17 residues. CDR1 MDHEN and CDR2 SYDVKM come from the germline V gene. The CDR3 DNA follows: TGTGCCAGCAGCCCCGAGTATGGGGGGCCTAATGATCAGCCCCAGCATTTT. As protein: CASSPEYGGPNDQPQHF.

This clonotype has more than one count but fewer than ten. The chain links TRBV7-3 to TRBJ2-3; TRBD2 aligns across 10 bases. Per the germline V gene, CDR1 is SGHTA and CDR2 is FQGTGA. This CDR3 has 16 amino acids. V was pared by 0 bases and J by 8 bases, with 8 bases of the junction left unmatched. The CDR3 loop reads CASSLTAGGPSGTQYF. CDR3 nucleotides: TGTGCCAGCAGCTTAACAGCGGGAGGGCCCTCTGGTACGCAGTATTTT. Combining the CDR3 with reference TRBV7-3 and TRBJ2-3 gives the whole variable domain GAGVSQTPSNKVTEKGKYVELRCDPISGHTALYWYRQSLGQGPEFLIYFQGTGAADDSGLPNDRFFAVRPEGSVSTLKIQRTERGDSAVYLCASSLTAGGPSGTQYFGPGTRLTVL.

The chain recombines TRBV12-5 with TRBJ2-1; D is undetermined. V lost 0 bases, J lost 7 bases, and 10 bases lay in between. The germline gives CDR1 LGHNT, CDR2 FRNRAP. CDR3 length equals 14 residues. The CDR3: CASGLVVSRNEQFF. Written as DNA, the CDR3 is TGTGCTAGTGGTTTGGTAGTTAGCCGGAATGAGCAGTTCTTC.

The chain couples TRBV18 to TRBJ2-1; perhaps TRBD2 as D (6 bases). Trimming took off 4 bases at V and 7 bases at J, with 14 bases between the two ends. The germline gives CDR1 KGHSH, CDR2 LQKENI. This CDR3 is 14 amino acids long. CDR3: CASSLGRDGNEQFF. The CDR3 DNA sequence: TGTGCCAGCTCACTCGGGCGGGATGGGAATGAGCAGTTCTTC.

This clonotype was seen a few times. The rearrangement joins TRBV9 to TRBJ2-2; D could derive from TRBD1 or TRBD2 (6 bases each). Germline assignment: CDR1 SGDLS and CDR2 YYNGEE. V shed 1 base and J shed 4 bases, with 11 bases lying between them. The CDR3 totals 15 residues. The CDR3, as DNA: TGTGCCAGCAGCGTACCCGGGGGCGGCACCGGGGAGCTGTTTTTT. As protein: CASSVPGGGTGELFF. Full variable domain (outside the CDR3, taken from reference TRBV9 and TRBJ2-2): DSGVTQTPKHLITATGQRVTLRCSPRSGDLSVYWYQQSLDQGLQFLIQYYNGEERAKGNILERFSAQQFPDLHSELNLSSLELGDSALYFCASSVPGGGTGELFFGEGSRLTVL.

This clonotype has at least ten counts. V gene TRBV28 combines with J gene TRBJ2-1, with TRBD2 identical over 8 bases. Germline trimming cut 4 bases from V and 3 bases from J; bases unmatched to any gene: 11. The CDR3 runs to 17 residues. The germline V gene encodes CDR1 MDHEN and CDR2 SYDVKM. CDR3 DNA: TGTGCCAGCAGTTCCCTTCCGGGACTAGAAATCTACAATGAGCAGTTCTTC. This translates into CASSSLPGLEIYNEQFF.

The rearrangement links TRBV12-3 or TRBV12-4 to TRBJ2-3, with 9 bases aligning to TRBD2. Germline trimming cut 4 bases from V and 2 bases from J; bases unmatched to any gene: 4. The CDR3 contains 15 residues. CDR3 nucleotides: TGTGCCAGCAGTTGGACTAGCGAAAACACAGATACGCAGTATTTT. Its protein product is CASSWTSENTDTQYF.

The rearrangement uses TRBV4-1 and TRBJ2-7, with 10 bases that match TRBD2. J gave up 3 bases and V 1 base, and 6 bases lay outside the gene matches. The CDR3 runs 16 residues. Germline V gene sequence: CDR1 MGHRA, CDR2 YSYEKL. The CDR3 DNA follows: TGCGCCAGCAGCCAAGCCCTAGCGGGGGCCTACTACGAGCAGTACTTC. This codes for CASSQALAGAYYEQYF.

The V and J genes are TRBV10-3 and TRBJ2-7; 7 bases map to TRBD1. The germline V gene encodes CDR1 ENHRY and CDR2 SYGVKD. Trimming took 3 bases from V and 2 from J; bases not matched to a gene: 4. The CDR3 loop spans 14 amino acids. CDR3 amino acids: CAISDSDRTYEQYF. CDR3 DNA sequence: TGTGCCATCAGTGACTCGGACAGGACCTACGAGCAGTACTTC.

This clonotype was observed a handful of times. The chain combines TRBV12-3 or TRBV12-4 with TRBJ2-3; no definite D call. Trimming stripped 6 bases from V and 2 bases from J, with 6 bases between. The CDR3 sequence is 12 residues long. CDR3 coding DNA: TGTGCCAGCAGCCCGCACACAGATACGCAGTATTTT. Amino acids: CASSPHTDTQYF.

This clonotype appeared a few times. The chain is built from TRBV11-2 and TRBJ2-1; 7 positions match TRBD1. Per germline, CDR1 SGHAT and CDR2 FQNNGV. The CDR3 loop spans 13 amino acids. The V and J ends lost 3 bases and 5 bases, in that order; junction bases with no gene match: 1. CDR3 nucleotides: TGTGCCAGCAGCTTGACAGGGCACAATGAGCAGTTCTTC. It specifies CASSLTGHNEQFF.

The chain couples TRBV28 to TRBJ2-3, with TRBD2 identical over 7 bases. The V segment lost 5 bases and the J segment 2 bases; nucleotides outside the gene matches: 4. The CDR3 totals 14 residues. The germline CDR1 and CDR2 sequences are MDHEN and SYDVKM. The CDR3 DNA follows: TGTGCCAGCAGTCGGACTAGAGACACAGATACGCAGTATTTT. This codes for CASSRTRDTDTQYF. Full variable domain (rest looked up from reference TRBV28 and TRBJ2-3): DVKVTQSSRYLVKRTGEKVFLECVQDMDHENMFWYRQDPGLGLRLIYFSYDVKMKEKGDIPEGYSVSREKKERFSLILESASTNQTSMYLCASSRTRDTDTQYFGPGTRLTVL.

The chain recombines TRBV28 with TRBJ1-4; 7 bases are a match to TRBD1. The germline gives CDR1 MDHEN, CDR2 SYDVKM. The CDR3 runs to 14 residues. The V segment lost 8 bases and the J segment 8 bases; nucleotides outside the gene matches: 11. CDR3 in DNA: TGTGCCAGCCGCTCCTGGGGGACAGACGAAAAACTGTTTTTT. Translating gives CASRSWGTDEKLFF. The whole variable domain, remainder taken from reference TRBV28 and TRBJ1-4, is DVKVTQSSRYLVKRTGEKVFLECVQDMDHENMFWYRQDPGLGLRLIYFSYDVKMKEKGDIPEGYSVSREKKERFSLILESASTNQTSMYLCASRSWGTDEKLFFGSGTQLSVL.

This chain uses TRBV7-9 with TRBJ1-2, with TRBD1 as a possible D gene (6 bases). Germline V gene data show CDR1 as SEHNR and CDR2 as FQNEAQ (reference sequence). With 2 bases removed from V and 5 bases from J, the gap between germline ends came to 15 bases. The CDR3 has 15 residues. CDR3 DNA: TGTGCCAGCAGCTTATCTGCAGGGGTGGTTTATGGCTACACCTTC. It codes for CASSLSAGVVYGYTF.

There are many counts of this clonotype. The rearrangement joins TRBV6-2 or TRBV6-3 to TRBJ2-7; 7 bases align to TRBD1. CDR1 is MNHEY and CDR2 is SVGEGT in the germline V gene. The ends lost 0 bases at V and 5 bases at J; junction bases unmatched: 13. The CDR3 contains 17 residues. The CDR3 sequence is CASSYSWVPGQRDEQYF. The CDR3, as DNA: TGTGCCAGCAGTTACTCGTGGGTCCCGGGACAGAGGGACGAGCAGTACTTC.

Only a few counts were recorded for this clonotype. The chain is built from TRBV4-1 and TRBJ2-2; tentative D call: TRBD2 (6 bases). The length of the CDR3 is 17 residues. Germline loops: CDR1 MGHRA, CDR2 YSYEKL. Trimming left V 0 bases short and J 4 bases short, with 15 bases between. The CDR3 region is CASSQDRPSAGTGELFF. CDR3 sequence (DNA): TGCGCCAGCAGCCAAGATCGACCTAGCGCGGGCACCGGGGAGCTGTTTTTT.

This clonotype was picked up many times. The chain joins TRBV6-2 or TRBV6-3 to TRBJ2-1; D is undetermined. CDR3 length: 12 residues. The germline V gene encodes CDR1 MNHEY and CDR2 SVGEGT. The V end was cut by 3 bases, the J end by 5 bases, with 5 bases between. CDR3 nucleotide sequence: TGTGCCAGCAGTTATTCGGACAATGAGCAGTTCTTC. It specifies CASSYSDNEQFF.

The rearrangement joins TRBV19 to TRBJ2-2, with a weak D call TRBD2 (5 bases). The V gene lost 8 bases and the J gene lost 5 bases, with 12 bases spanning the gap. The germline V gene encodes CDR1 LNHDA and CDR2 SQIVND (reference sequence). CDR3 size: 13 residues. CDR3 bases: TGTGCCAGTCTAGCTAGGGCAACCGGGGAGCTGTTTTTT. Its translation: CASLARATGELFF. The whole variable domain, remainder taken from reference TRBV19 and TRBJ2-2, is DGGITQSPKYLFRKEGQNVTLSCEQNLNHDAMYWYRQDPGQGLRLIYYSQIVNDFQKGDIAEGYSVSREKKESFPLTVTSAQKNPTAFYLCASLARATGELFFGEGSRLTVL.

This chain uses TRBV12-3 or TRBV12-4 with TRBJ2-1; 14 bases map to TRBD2. The J segment lost 8 bases and the V segment lost 6 bases, leaving 3 bases of the junction unmatched. The CDR3 has 14 residues. In DNA form, the CDR3 reads TGTGCCAGCAGGGGGACTAGCGGGAGCCATGAGCAGTTCTTC. This codes for CASRGTSGSHEQFF.

In DNA form, the CDR3 reads TGTGCCAGCAGCTCGCTAGCGGGAGGGCATCATGAGCAGTTCTTC. Protein product: CASSSLAGGHHEQFF. V usage is TRBV7-3 and J usage is TRBJ2-1; 12 nucleotides line up with TRBD2. With V trimmed by 4 bases and J by 8 bases, 6 bases remained unmatched. The CDR3 spans 15 residues. Looked up from germline, CDR1 is SGHTA and CDR2 is FQGTGA.

The V gene is TRBV12-3 or TRBV12-4, the J gene TRBJ2-7, with TRBD1 matching 8 bases. This CDR3 spans 15 amino acids. The junction had 14 bases not matched to a gene; V was cut back by 7 bases and J by 6 bases. DNA for the CDR3: TGTGCCAGCACCGAGGACCTGGACAGGGTGCGCGAGCAGTACTTC. Its protein is CASTEDLDRVREQYF.

V gene TRBV24-1 combines with J gene TRBJ2-1; TRBD1 matches 11 bases. The germline gives CDR1 KGHDR, CDR2 SFDVKD. V trimming: 9 bases; J trimming: 6 bases; junction bases outside the gene matches: 9. CDR3 length: 15 residues. The CDR3 here is CATGLGTGGSNEQFF. DNA of the CDR3: TGTGCCACCGGTCTCGGGACAGGGGGTTCCAATGAGCAGTTCTTC.

This clonotype was picked up a small number of times. The chain has TRBV7-9 and TRBJ2-5; perhaps TRBD2 as D (5 bases). Trimming cost V 5 bases and J 5 bases, with 15 bases left between them. The CDR3 contains 14 residues. Looked up from germline, CDR1 is SEHNR and CDR2 is FQNEAQ (reference sequence). The CDR3 DNA is TGTGCCAGCAGCGGGTGGCGGGCACGGGAGACCCAGTACTTC. It specifies CASSGWRARETQYF.